This is a list of T cell receptor beta chains from one sample in a study of identical twins. TCRdb reprocessed the 5' RACE reads via MiXCR and lists one record per CDR3 protein. This table has some 790,000 distinct CDR3 sequences, 15% to 20% appearing once. These same records also appear under a second study, on T cells expressing NK-cell markers.

The sample taken for sequencing was PBMCs. These receptors all stem from a woman in her late teens or twenties in good health. The CDR3 runs from the conserved cysteine through the conserved F or W. Each record gives: clone size, D gene, J gene, V gene, CDR3 protein, CDR3 DNA. The D gene is left open where the match is weak. The size of a clone is reported for some rows only, either as once, few or many, or as a class for expanded clones.

.	.	TRBJ2-5	TRBV5-1	CASSSPDGPGFQYF	TGCGCCAGCAGCTCCCCAGACGGCCCGGGTTTCCAGTACTTC
.	TRBD2	TRBJ2-1	TRBV20-1	CSARSASGSHEQFF	TGCAGTGCTAGATCGGCTAGCGGGAGTCATGAGCAGTTCTTC
few	TRBD1	TRBJ2-7	TRBV29-1	CSVCRDRGNDEQYF	TGCAGCGTCTGCCGGGACAGGGGGAATGACGAGCAGTACTTC
.	.	TRBJ2-4	TRBV10-2	CASRGDLLLAKNIQYF	TGCGCCAGCAGGGGGGACTTGTTATTAGCCAAAAACATTCAGTACTTC
few	.	TRBJ1-1	TRBV7-2	CASSLNLLEAFF	TGTGCCAGCAGCTTAAATCTTCTTGAAGCTTTCTTT
.	TRBD1	TRBJ2-7	TRBV9	CASSPRDRSSYEQYF	TGTGCCAGCAGCCCCCGGGACAGGAGCTCCTACGAGCAGTACTTC
few	.	TRBJ2-7	TRBV13	CASSPRRVSSYEQYF	TGTGCCAGCAGCCCTCGCAGGGTCAGCTCCTACGAGCAGTACTTC
few	TRBD1	TRBJ2-7	TRBV10-3	CAISQTGFRNEQYF	TGTGCCATCAGTCAGACAGGGTTTAGAAACGAGCAGTACTTC
.	TRBD1	TRBJ2-5	TRBV6-5	CASSYQGTDEETQYF	TGTGCCAGCAGTTACCAAGGGACAGACGAAGAGACCCAGTACTTC
few	.	TRBJ2-7	TRBV6-5	CASSFPGLTYEQYF	TGTGCCAGCAGTTTCCCGGGACTCACCTACGAGCAGTACTTC
.	TRBD1	TRBJ1-1	TRBV11-2	CASSLAGGLGEAFF	TGTGCCAGCAGCTTAGCAGGGGGCTTAGGTGAAGCTTTCTTT
.	TRBD2	TRBJ2-5	TRBV3-1	CASSQVGPSGEETQYF	TGTGCCAGCAGCCAAGTCGGGCCTAGCGGGGAAGAGACCCAGTACTTC
.	TRBD2	TRBJ2-7	TRBV3-1	CASRQTSGNSYEQYF	TGTGCCAGCAGGCAAACTAGCGGGAACTCCTACGAGCAGTACTTC
.	.	TRBJ2-7	TRBV29-1	CSVEIDTGYSYEQYF	TGCAGCGTTGAAATCGACACTGGCTACTCCTACGAGCAGTACTTC
few	.	TRBJ2-7	TRBV11-2	CASSLNGNEQYF	TGTGCCAGCAGCTTAAACGGAAACGAGCAGTACTTC
.	TRBD1	TRBJ1-2	TRBV12-3/TRBV12-4	CASSFGTAGYTF	TGTGCCAGCAGTTTTGGGACAGCTGGCTACACCTTC
.	.	TRBJ1-1	TRBV11-3	CASKEIADTEAFF	TGTGCCAGCAAAGAGATAGCGGACACTGAAGCTTTCTTT
.	TRBD2	TRBJ2-1	TRBV11-3	CASSLPSGKQFF	TGTGCCAGCAGCCTCCCTAGCGGGAAGCAGTTCTTC
few	TRBD1	TRBJ2-1	TRBV5-1	CASSPRDRVLGEQFF	TGCGCCAGCAGCCCCCGGGACAGGGTCCTGGGTGAGCAGTTCTTC
.	TRBD1	TRBJ2-3	TRBV29-1	CSVGTGSDTQYF	TGCAGCGTCGGGACAGGGTCCGATACGCAGTATTTT
many	.	TRBJ2-1	TRBV5-1	CASSLDGDEQFF	TGCGCCAGCAGCTTAGACGGGGATGAGCAGTTCTTC
.	.	TRBJ2-3	TRBV7-9	CASRAGTSTDTQYF	TGTGCCAGCAGAGCCGGGACTAGCACAGATACGCAGTATTTT
few	TRBD2	TRBJ2-7	TRBV7-8	CASSFRTSGLYEQYF	TGTGCCAGCAGCTTCAGGACTAGCGGACTATACGAGCAGTACTTC
few	TRBD2	TRBJ2-1	TRBV6-5	CASSYPGLVNEQFF	TGTGCCAGCAGTTATCCGGGACTAGTAAATGAGCAGTTCTTC
few	TRBD1	TRBJ1-4	TRBV7-2	CASSRQGHSEKLFF	TGTGCCAGCAGCAGACAGGGACACTCTGAAAAACTGTTTTTT
.	TRBD2	TRBJ2-7	TRBV6-1	CASSDQAGNSYEQYF	TGTGCCAGCAGTGACCAAGCGGGGAACTCCTACGAGCAGTACTTC
many	.	TRBJ2-1	TRBV3-1	CASSQPGTGNTSYNEQFF	TGTGCCAGCAGCCAACCCGGGACGGGAAACACCTCCTACAATGAGCAGTTCTTC
few	TRBD2	TRBJ2-2	TRBV6-1	CASRGLAYSGGELFF	TGTGCCAGCAGAGGACTAGCCTATAGTGGCGGGGAGCTGTTTTTT
once	TRBD2	TRBJ2-1	TRBV23-1	CASNPAGLAGIYSYNEQFF	TGCGCCAGCAACCCCGCCGGGCTAGCGGGGATATACTCCTACAATGAGCAGTTCTTC
.	.	TRBJ2-5	TRBV5-6	CASSWGREETQYF	TGTGCCAGCAGTTGGGGTCGGGAGGAGACCCAGTACTTC
.	.	TRBJ2-5	TRBV5-1	CASRQEGETQYF	TGCGCCAGCAGACAGGAAGGAGAGACCCAGTACTTC
.	TRBD1	TRBJ2-3	TRBV25-1	CASSDGTGTDTQYF	TGTGCCAGCAGTGATGGGACAGGGACAGATACGCAGTATTTT
few	.	TRBJ1-2	TRBV3-1	CASSQASWGYTF	TGTGCCAGCAGCCAAGCTTCCTGGGGCTACACCTTC
few	TRBD1	TRBJ1-1	TRBV7-9	CASSLTPRGVFDTEAFF	TGTGCCAGCAGCTTAACCCCCAGGGGGGTTTTTGACACTGAAGCTTTCTTT
.	.	TRBJ2-7	TRBV5-1	CPGGMGSYEQYF	TGCCCCGGTGGGATGGGGTCCTACGAGCAGTACTTC
once	.	TRBJ2-1	TRBV18	CASSPPMVDAFF	TGTGCCAGCTCACCACCAATGGTAGATGCGTTCTTC
.	.	TRBJ1-5	TRBV12-3/TRBV12-4	CASSFQGQLNQPQHF	TGTGCCAGCAGTTTCCAAGGACAGCTCAATCAGCCCCAGCATTTT
few	TRBD1	TRBJ1-5	TRBV6-1	CASILGQGREPQHF	TGTGCCAGCATTCTAGGACAGGGGCGAGAGCCCCAGCATTTT
.	.	TRBJ2-1	TRBV9	CASSVGTTNNEQFF	TGTGCCAGCAGCGTCGGGACAACTAACAATGAGCAGTTCTTC
.	.	TRBJ1-2	TRBV5-1	CASSLDNNQKNGYTF	TGCGCCAGCAGCTTGGACAACAACCAGAAGAATGGCTACACCTTC
.	.	TRBJ2-5	TRBV20-1	CSARPLDRSETQYF	TGCAGTGCTAGACCCCTGGACCGCTCAGAGACCCAGTACTTC
few	.	TRBJ2-4	TRBV10-3	CAISESEEWRGPHNRNIQYF	TGTGCCATCAGTGAGAGCGAGGAGTGGAGGGGGCCTCACAATCGGAACATTCAGTACTTC
.	TRBD2	TRBJ2-3	TRBV3-1	CACSPETVAGDQGDTQYF	TGTGCCTGCAGCCCGGAGACGGTTGCGGGGGACCAGGGAGATACGCAGTATTTT
.	TRBD2	TRBJ2-1	TRBV5-1	CASRRGTTPSYNEQFF	TGCGCCAGCAGACGCGGGACTACCCCTTCCTACAATGAGCAGTTCTTC
few	.	TRBJ2-1	TRBV20-1	CSARWDTLRVNEQFF	TGCAGTGCCCGGTGGGACACCCTTCGAGTCAATGAGCAGTTCTTC
.	TRBD1	TRBJ2-4	TRBV9	CASSAVRDRGGIQYF	TGTGCCAGCAGCGCAGTCCGGGACAGGGGCGGCATTCAGTACTTC
.	TRBD1	TRBJ2-5	TRBV20-1	CSAIDRVKETQYF	TGCAGTGCCATTGACAGGGTTAAAGAGACCCAGTACTTC
.	.	TRBJ2-5	TRBV20-1	CSASIGGETQYF	TGCAGTGCTAGTATTGGGGGAGAGACCCAGTACTTC
.	TRBD2	TRBJ2-1	TRBV5-1	CASSLGEGPSSYNEQFF	TGCGCCAGCAGCTTGGGGGAGGGCCCGAGCTCCTACAATGAGCAGTTCTTC
.	TRBD2	TRBJ2-7	TRBV20-1	CSARDWGGSPGEQYF	TGCAGTGCTAGAGATTGGGGCGGGAGTCCCGGGGAGCAGTACTTC
few	TRBD1	TRBJ1-2	TRBV3-1	CASSHRQGAGGYTF	TGTGCCAGCAGCCACAGGCAGGGGGCTGGAGGCTACACCTTC
.	.	TRBJ2-1	TRBV5-6	CASSFGPSSYNEQFF	TGTGCCAGCAGCTTCGGTCCTAGCTCCTACAATGAGCAGTTCTTC
few	.	TRBJ2-6	TRBV10-2	CASSRAGSGANVLTF	TGCGCCAGCAGTAGGGCCGGTTCTGGGGCCAACGTCCTGACTTTC
.	.	TRBJ2-3	TRBV6-2/TRBV6-3	CASSSGEWSTDTQYF	TGTGCCAGCAGTTCCGGAGAGTGGAGCACAGATACGCAGTATTTT
.	.	TRBJ2-1	TRBV2	CASSTLAEQFF	TGTGCCAGCAGTACCCTAGCGGAGCAGTTCTTC
.	TRBD2	TRBJ2-2	TRBV9	CASSAGPLAGVELFF	TGTGCCAGCAGCGCCGGTCCCCTAGCGGGAGTGGAGCTGTTTTTT
.	.	TRBJ2-2	TRBV6-1	CASHLSGELFF	TGTGCCAGCCACTTATCCGGGGAGCTGTTTTTT
.	.	TRBJ2-7	TRBV5-6	CASSLGFGNYEQYF	TGTGCCAGCAGCTTAGGTTTCGGAAACTACGAGCAGTACTTC